This T cell receptor (beta chain) was sequenced in a study of cytomegalovirus exposure and HLA in healthy donors. Study observations and caveats: In an earlier analysis, about 87% or about 30%: the productive usage of most TCR beta V segments.

On this clone itself: As yet, its antigen is unknown.

Both 60 Vbeta primers and 13 Jbeta primers went into the PCR. Assay used: immunoSEQ multiplex PCR; TCRdb lists only in-frame clones, some missing. The sample has about 110,000 clones, about three quarters seen once. The CDR3 runs 13 residues. After removal of 8 bases from V and 8 bases from J, the junction contained 9 bases not matched to a gene. The V gene's germline CDR1 is MNHNS and CDR2 SASEGT. Sequencing input: PBMCs. The chain combines TRBV6-1 with TRBJ2-4, with 7 positions matching TRBD2. This receptor was taken from a young man in good health and CMV-seronegative. Here the CDR3 DNA reads TGTGCCAGCGAGGGGAGCGGGATATACATTCAGTACTTC. This translates into CASEGSGIYIQYF.